These 14 T cell receptor beta chains came from one sample sequenced in a study of shared T cell receptors in the human thymus. Assay used: immunoSEQ multiplex PCR; TCRdb lists only in-frame clones, some missing. The table includes 600,000 or so clones, around 87% detected once. Separately, the same data were catalogued under a study of human thymus T cells.

Sequenced sample: thymocytes. All receptors come from a boy under three years old with a congenital heart defect.

This chain links TRBV5-6 with TRBJ1-2, with TRBD1 matching over 7 bases. This CDR3 has 16 residues. Per germline, CDR1 SGHDT and CDR2 YYEEEE. V lost 6 bases and J lost 4; bases outside the gene matches: 15. CDR3 DNA: TGTGCCAGCATCGAAAGAGGGGGCGAGGTTGGCTATGGCTACACCTTC. It specifies CASIERGGEVGYGYTF. The complete variable domain, with remaining parts taken from reference TRBV5-6 and TRBJ1-2, reads DAGVTQSPTHLIKTRGQQVTLRCSPKSGHDTVSWYQQALGQGPQFIFQYYEEEERQRGNFPDRFSGHQFPNYSSELNVNALLLGDSALYLCASIERGGEVGYGYTFGSGTRLTVV.

The chain links TRBV5-8 to TRBJ2-1, with TRBD1 matching 8 bases. Germline V lookup: CDR1 SGHTS, CDR2 YDEGEE. Unmatched junction bases numbered 9, after V lost 4 bases and J lost 6 bases. The CDR3 is 15 amino acids. The CDR3 nucleotides are TGTGCCAGCAGCGCAATACAGGGGGAGGTCAATGAGCAGTTCTTC. This sequence encodes CASSAIQGEVNEQFF.

This clone was observed a single time. The rearrangement links TRBV7-8 to TRBJ2-7; D uncertain. Germline CDR1 SGHVS, CDR2 FQNEAQ. The CDR3 contains 12 residues. Trimming left V 4 bases short and J 4 bases short, with 8 bases between. The CDR3 is CASSSMLYEQYF. Here the CDR3 DNA reads TGTGCCAGCAGCTCTATGCTATACGAGCAGTACTTC. The full variable domain, its missing parts supplied by reference TRBV7-8 and TRBJ2-7, is GAGVSQSPRYKVAKRGQDVALRCDPISGHVSLFWYQQALGQGPEFLTYFQNEAQLDKSGLPSDRFFAERPEGSVSTLKIQRTQQEDSAVYLCASSSMLYEQYFGPGTRLTVT.

The genes are TRBV11-2 and TRBJ2-7; TRBD1 might be the D (5 bases). Looked up from germline, CDR1 is SGHAT and CDR2 is FQNNGV. The germline V and J ends were trimmed by 5 bases and 3 bases, with 8 bases remaining between them. The CDR3 is made up of 12 amino acids. The CDR3, as DNA: TGTGCCAGCAGCCAGCAGGGCTACGAGCAGTACTTC. As protein: CASSQQGYEQYF.

V is TRBV5-8 and J is TRBJ1-5; D is uncertain. The CDR3 length is 11 residues. Germline CDR1 and CDR2: SGHTS and YDEGEE. Trimming cost V 4 bases and J 6 bases, with 5 bases left between them. The CDR3 DNA reads as TGTGCCAGCAGCGCGGGTCAGCCCCAGCATTTT. Translating it yields CASSAGQPQHF.

The V and J genes are TRBV19 and TRBJ1-1; no reliable D call. There are 14 residues in the CDR3. Per the germline V gene, CDR1 is LNHDA and CDR2 is SQIVND (reference sequence). V lost 3 bases, J lost 1 base, and 9 bases lay in between. The CDR3 sequence: CASSIKHTNTEAFF. The CDR3 DNA reads as TGTGCCAGTAGTATTAAACACACGAACACTGAAGCTTTCTTT.

The chain is built from TRBV28 and TRBJ2-3; a possible D gene is TRBD1 (5 bases). CDR3 size: 14 residues. CDR1 and CDR2 from the germline V gene are MDHEN and SYDVKM. V was shortened by 1 base and J by 9 bases, with 14 bases between the two germline ends. CDR3 residues: CASSLLGVRRTQYF. The CDR3 nucleotides are TGTGCCAGCAGTTTATTAGGGGTCCGCCGAACGCAGTATTTT. Combining the CDR3 with reference TRBV28 and TRBJ2-3 gives the whole variable domain DVKVTQSSRYLVKRTGEKVFLECVQDMDHENMFWYRQDPGLGLRLIYFSYDVKMKEKGDIPEGYSVSREKKERFSLILESASTNQTSMYLCASSLLGVRRTQYFGPGTRLTVL.

The V and J genes are TRBV14 and TRBJ2-2, with D possibly being TRBD1 (6 bases). V was pared by 0 bases and J by 5 bases, with 13 bases between. Germline V gene lookup returns CDR1 SGHDN and CDR2 FVKESK. The CDR3 has 16 residues. The CDR3 is CASSQDTGWWTGELFF. CDR3 nucleotides: TGTGCCAGCAGCCAAGATACAGGGTGGTGGACCGGGGAGCTGTTTTTT. The full variable domain, in which reference TRBV14 and TRBJ2-2 provide the parts outside the CDR3, is EAGVTQFPSHSVIEKGQTVTLRCDPISGHDNLYWYRRVMGKEIKFLLHFVKESKQDESGMPNNRFLAERTGGTYSTLKVQPAELEDSGVYFCASSQDTGWWTGELFFGEGSRLTVL.

The V call is TRBV4-3, the J call TRBJ1-2; D ambiguous. Trimming pared 0 bases from V and 0 bases from J, leaving 20 bases between. The CDR3 runs to 19 residues. Germline V CDR1 and CDR2: LGHNA, YSLEER. CDR3 region: CASSQDPRLAGFANYGYTF. The CDR3 DNA follows: TGCGCCAGCAGCCAAGATCCCCGGTTGGCCGGGTTTGCTAACTATGGCTACACCTTC.

This clone has only a few counts. V and J are TRBV20-1 and TRBJ2-7, with D perhaps matching TRBD1 (5 bases). The CDR3 has 11 amino acids. The germline CDR1 and CDR2 sequences are DFQATT and SNEGSKA (reference sequence). V was trimmed by 6 bases and J by 6 bases, leaving 12 bases between them. The CDR3 DNA reads as TGCAGTGCGCCGCAGGGCTTCGAGCAGTACTTC. Translation gives CSAPQGFEQYF.

This chain links TRBV7-9 with TRBJ1-2, with D tentatively TRBD1 (6 bases). The germline V and J ends were trimmed by 8 bases and 1 base, with 17 bases remaining between them. Germline V CDR1 and CDR2: SEHNR, FQNEAQ (reference sequence). The CDR3 is 15 residues long. CDR3 coding DNA: TGTGCCAGCGTCATAATGGGGGCCCATAACTATGGCTACACCTTC. This gives the protein CASVIMGAHNYGYTF.

This clone came up once. The chain couples TRBV11-2 to TRBJ2-1; D not certain. Germline V gene data show CDR1 as SGHAT and CDR2 as FQNNGV. The length of the CDR3 is 14 residues. Trimming removed 8 bases from V and 5 bases from J, with 16 bases in between. The CDR3 coding sequence is TGTGCCAGCGCCCACGCCGGCGGTCACAATGAGCAGTTCTTC. Residues: CASAHAGGHNEQFF.

CDR3 coding DNA: TGTGCCACCAGCAGAGTAACGTGGAGGAACACTGAAGCTTTCTTT. This codes for CATSRVTWRNTEAFF. The chain is built from TRBV15 and TRBJ1-1, with no clear D. The CDR3 has 15 residues. Germline V gene lookup returns CDR1 LNHNV and CDR2 YYDKDF (reference sequence). Deletions cut 1 base from V and 1 base from J, with 10 bases between.

The CDR3: CASSLVASAYNEQFF. The CDR3 nucleotides are TGTGCCAGCAGCTTAGTAGCGTCGGCTTACAATGAGCAGTTCTTC. The V call is TRBV7-2, the J call TRBJ2-1; the D gene is possibly TRBD2 (5 bases). This CDR3 spans 15 amino acids. V dropped 1 base and J dropped 4 bases, with 11 bases sitting between them. Germline V gene lookup returns CDR1 SGHTA and CDR2 FQGNSA.